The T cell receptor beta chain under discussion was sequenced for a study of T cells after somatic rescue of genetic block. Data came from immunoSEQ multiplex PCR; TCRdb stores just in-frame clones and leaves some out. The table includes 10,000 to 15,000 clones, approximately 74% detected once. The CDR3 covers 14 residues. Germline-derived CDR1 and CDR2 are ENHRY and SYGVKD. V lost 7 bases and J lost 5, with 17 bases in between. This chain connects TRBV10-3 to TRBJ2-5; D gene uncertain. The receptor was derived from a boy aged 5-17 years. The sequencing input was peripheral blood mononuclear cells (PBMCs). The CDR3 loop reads CAITSRAESETQYF. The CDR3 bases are TGTGCCATCACCTCTAGGGCAGAGAGTGAGACCCAGTACTTC.